Given below is one T cell receptor beta chain in context. This sample is drawn from a study of blood T cell repertoires in COVID-19. Study at large: The United States, Italy and Spain supplied acute and convalescent COVID-19 samples.

V shed 9 bases and J 7 bases; nucleotides not matched to a gene: 16. The germline CDR1 and CDR2 sequences are SGHRS and YFSETQ. The CDR3 covers 15 residues. Individuals aged roughly 18 to 90 years were recruited from roughly 22 US areas. In assigning cohorts, the study relied on participant-reported clinical history. Resolution of symptoms, clearance, or two negative PCRs was present in recovered Cohort 3 donors. The repertoire was sequenced with immunoSEQ multiplex PCR; TCRdb's copy has only in-frame clones and lacks some. This table has some 130,000 clones, roughly 80% appearing once. Sequencing was performed on PBMCs or T cells enriched from blood (not recorded which). The chain employs TRBV5-1 and TRBJ1-5, with 7 bases lining up with TRBD1. The receptor was isolated from a woman aged 50 to 60 who had recovered from COVID-19. DNA of the CDR3: TGCGCCACCTACGCCTTGGACAGGCTCGGCCAGCCCCAGCATTTT. This sequence encodes CATYALDRLGQPQHF.